This T cell receptor beta chain was observed in a study of graft-versus-host responses after intestinal transplantation. Turning to the study itself: In this cohort, recipients had multivisceral, liver-intestinal, or isolated intestinal transplants. Induction with anti-thymocyte globulin, then tacrolimus and steroids for around three years, was given to all recipients. General observations from the study: Subjects displaying graft-donor T cell macrochimerism possessed elevated graft-versus-host to host-versus-graft clonal ratios inside allografts. The marrow of recipients harbored GvH clones, and ileum or blood showed some of them first.

Here immunoSEQ multiplex PCR was the method, and the copy in TCRdb shows in-frame clones only, minus some. This table holds roughly 99,000 clones, around 92% found once. In regard to this clone: Its antigen remains unidentified.

This specimen consisted of unstimulated CD8+ T cells sorted from spleen or lymph node cells, obtained before transplant. This TCR derives from a human donor who was the organ donor for an intestinal transplant.

The CDR3 loop reads CASSEDRGPWNEQFF. In nucleotides, the CDR3 is TGTGCCAGCAGCGAGGACAGGGGGCCTTGGAATGAGCAGTTCTTC. The chain carries TRBV9 and TRBJ2-1; 11 bases map to TRBD1. V trimming: 3 bases; J trimming: 7 bases; junction bases outside the gene matches: 6. The CDR3 has 15 amino acids. The V gene's germline CDR1 is SGDLS and CDR2 YYNGEE.